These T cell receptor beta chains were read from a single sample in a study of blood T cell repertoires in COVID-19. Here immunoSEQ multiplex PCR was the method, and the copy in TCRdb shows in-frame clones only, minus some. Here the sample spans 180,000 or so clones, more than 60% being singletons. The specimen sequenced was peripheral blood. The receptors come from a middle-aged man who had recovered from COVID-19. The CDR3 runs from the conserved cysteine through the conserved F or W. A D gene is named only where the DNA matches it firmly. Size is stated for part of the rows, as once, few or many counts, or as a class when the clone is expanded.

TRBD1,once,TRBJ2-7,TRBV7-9,TGTGCCAGCAGCCCATCGGGACAGAGCTACGAGCAGTACTTC,CASSPSGQSYEQYF
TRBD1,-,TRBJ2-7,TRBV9,TGTGCCAGCAGCCATACGGGACAGGGGGCGCGATCTAGTGAGCAGTACTTC,CASSHTGQGARSSEQYF
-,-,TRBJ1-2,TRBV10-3,TGTGCCATCAGTGATCAGGCTGCTAACTATGGCTACACCTTC,CAISDQAANYGYTF
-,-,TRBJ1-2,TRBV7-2,TGTGCCAGCAGCTTAGGCAGGGCAGGCTATGGCTACACCTTC,CASSLGRAGYGYTF
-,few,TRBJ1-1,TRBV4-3,TGCGCCAGCAGCCAATCCGGGAACACTGAAGCTTTCTTT,CASSQSGNTEAFF
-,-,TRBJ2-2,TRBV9,TGTGCCAGCAGCAAAGACACGAACACCGGGGAGCTGTTTTTT,CASSKDTNTGELFF
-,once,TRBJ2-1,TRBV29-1,TGCAGCGTTGAAGAGAACCAGGGGATCGGTGAGCAGTTCTTC,CSVEENQGIGEQFF
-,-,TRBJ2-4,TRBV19,TGTGCCAGTAGTATCCTTACCGGGTCCAGAAACATTCAGTACTTC,CASSILTGSRNIQYF
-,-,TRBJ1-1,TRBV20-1,TGCAGTGCTAGTGCCTCCGGAAGGAGCACTGAAGCTTTCTTT,CSASASGRSTEAFF
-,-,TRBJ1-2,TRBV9,TGTGCCAGCAGCGCGCCGGGGGGTGCCCCTAACTATGGCTACACCTTC,CASSAPGGAPNYGYTF
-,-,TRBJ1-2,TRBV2,TGTGCCAGCAGTGAAGAGAATGAGTATGGCTACACCTTC,CASSEENEYGYTF
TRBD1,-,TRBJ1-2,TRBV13,TGTGCCAGCAGCTTAGGCTGGGACAGGGGGGGCCTGGAGGGCGGCTACACCTTC,CASSLGWDRGGLEGGYTF
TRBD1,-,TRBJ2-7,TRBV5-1,TGCGCCAGCAGCTTGGGACAGGGTAGCGAGCAGTACTTC,CASSLGQGSEQYF
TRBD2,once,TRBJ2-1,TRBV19,TGTGCCAGCGCGGACCCGGGGGGAGTCAATGAGCAGTTCTTC,CASADPGGVNEQFF
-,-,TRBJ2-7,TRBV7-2,TGTGCCAGCAGCTTAGCGGGTACTAACTACGAGCAGTACTTC,CASSLAGTNYEQYF
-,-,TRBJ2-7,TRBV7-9,TGTGCCAGCAGCTTAGGGGGCTGGGAGCAGGGGAAGGGCGAGCAGTACTTC,CASSLGGWEQGKGEQYF
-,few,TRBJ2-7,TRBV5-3,TGTGCCAGAAGCTTCCGCTCGGTTACCTACGAGCAGTACTTC,CARSFRSVTYEQYF
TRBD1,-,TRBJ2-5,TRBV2,TGTGCCAGCAGTCTGACAGGGCCGGAGACCCAGTACTTC,CASSLTGPETQYF
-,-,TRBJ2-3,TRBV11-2,TGTGCCAGCAACCGGAGGGGCGCAGATACGCAGTATTTT,CASNRRGADTQYF
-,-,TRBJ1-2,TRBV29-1,TGCAGCGTTGGGCCGCTGACAGGCCATTATGGCTACACCTTC,CSVGPLTGHYGYTF
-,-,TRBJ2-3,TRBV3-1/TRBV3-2,TGTGCCAGCAGCCAAAAGGGGGGGGCAGATACGCAGTATTTT,CASSQKGGADTQYF
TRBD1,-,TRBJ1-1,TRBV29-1,TGCAGCGGGGGACAGGCCGCCACTGAAGCTTTCTTT,CSGGQAATEAFF
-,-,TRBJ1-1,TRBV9,TGTGCCAGCAGCTCATCTGAGGTCGGCACTGAAGCTTTCTTT,CASSSSEVGTEAFF
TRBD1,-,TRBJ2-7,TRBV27,TGTGCCACCAGACAGGGGGACGAGCAGTACTTC,CATRQGDEQYF
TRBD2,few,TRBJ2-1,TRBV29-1,TGCAGCGTTGCGACTAGCGGGATAGCAAATGAGCAGTTCTTC,CSVATSGIANEQFF
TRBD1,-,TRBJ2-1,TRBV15,TGTGCCACCACTCCGGGACAGGGGGAGCAGTTCTTC,CATTPGQGEQFF
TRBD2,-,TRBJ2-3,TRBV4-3,TGCGCCAGCAGCCAAGAACAGCGGGACACAGATACGCAGTATTTT,CASSQEQRDTDTQYF
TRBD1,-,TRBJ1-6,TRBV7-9,TGTGCCACAAATCGGGACAGGCCCGGGTCACCCCTCCACTTT,CATNRDRPGSPLHF
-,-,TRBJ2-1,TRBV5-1,TGCGCCAGCGGCCCAGGGGGACTGGCGAACAATGAGCAGTTCTTC,CASGPGGLANNEQFF
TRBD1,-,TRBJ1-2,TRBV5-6,TGTGCCAGCAGCCCGGGACAGGGGGCTTACGGCTACACCTTC,CASSPGQGAYGYTF
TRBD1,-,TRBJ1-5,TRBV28,TGTGCCAGCAGTCCCGGGGGACAGGGTGAGGGTCAGCCCCAGCATTTT,CASSPGGQGEGQPQHF
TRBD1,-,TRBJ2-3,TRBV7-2,TGTGCCAGCAGCCCTCAGACAGGGGAAATAAGCACAGATACGCAGTATTTT,CASSPQTGEISTDTQYF
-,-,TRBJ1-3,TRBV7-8,TGTGCCAGCAGAGACAGTAACTCTGGAAACACCATATATTTT,CASRDSNSGNTIYF
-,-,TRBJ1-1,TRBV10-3,TGTGCCATCAAGGGAGCCAGAACCATGAACACTGAAGCTTTCTTT,CAIKGARTMNTEAFF
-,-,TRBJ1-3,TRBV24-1,TGTGCCACCAGTGACCGCGAACAGGGACGGGCTGGAAACACCATATATTTT,CATSDREQGRAGNTIYF
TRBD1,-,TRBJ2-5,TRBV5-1,TGCGCCAGCAGCTTGGGGGGACAGGTTCTAAAGACCCAGTACTTC,CASSLGGQVLKTQYF
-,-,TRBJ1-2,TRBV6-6,TGTGCCAGCAGTAACCCCTCAGGGAACTATGGCTACACCTTC,CASSNPSGNYGYTF